This TCR beta chain was captured by sequencing in a study of blood T cell repertoires in COVID-19. This clone was counted a few times. V was clipped by 5 bases and J by 4 bases, with 10 bases between them. CDR1 is SGHTA, CDR2 FQGTGA, per germline. The CDR3 is made up of 13 amino acids. Per the study methods: How many nucleated cells were present was estimated from reference gene primer amplification. Assay used: immunoSEQ multiplex PCR; TCRdb lists only in-frame clones, some missing. That table furnishes V, J and clone size, whereas the DNA furnished D and trimming. This sample yields roughly 63,000 clones, of which roughly 78% are seen a single time; more than 25% belongs to the top ten.

V usage is TRBV7-3 and J usage is TRBJ2-3; the D is unclear. The sequence was collected from a human donor in a cohort sampled during active COVID-19. The specimen sequenced was peripheral blood. The CDR3 bases are TGTGCCAGCAGCCGAATGAGCGCAGATACGCAGTATTTT. Translating it yields CASSRMSADTQYF.